This TCR beta chain was recovered during a study of blood T cells in healthy people across ages (dated by TCRdb to about 2015). Regarding the research as a whole: In model experiments, template switching captured about one uniquely barcoded TCR beta cDNA molecule for every two T cells. The study measured age-related changes in TCR beta repertoire diversity using deep sequencing normalized with unique cDNA molecular identifiers. Four age groups were formed from the donors: young (average about 16 years), middle-aged (around 40), aged (more than 55) and long-lived (roughly 88). For two donors (one aged 18 to 29 and one aged 80 or older), the study analyzed two additional independent replicas of 1 million unique cDNA reads from the same blood draw.

Comment on this clonotype: Its recognized antigen is unknown. An end of the junction does not agree with germline; a read error may underlie this.

Libraries came from 5' RACE. The sample was run on an Illumina HiSeq 2500. A second PCR of roughly 7 to 12 cycles was run with a J-beta primer mix and a sample-barcoded 5' primer. A template-switch 5' adaptor carrying 12 random nucleotides introduced a unique molecular identifier onto each TCR beta cDNA molecule. At least 2.5 million CDR3-containing paired-end reads were obtained from each sample. All of the RNA was converted into first-strand cDNA using the Mint cDNA synthesis kit, with a TRBC-specific oligonucleotide serving as the primer. All cDNA was treated with uracil-DNA glycosylase and then went through a first 18-cycle PCR with the universal primers M1SS and BC2_uni_R. The paper's data handling went like this. Normalization of each sample was performed by random selection of 1 million high-quality reads, each carrying a distinct molecular identifier. Instead of being binned into consensus sequences, reads that shared molecular identifiers were thrown out. MiTCR, set to a Q25 quality threshold and the strictest error-elimination algorithm, was used for CDR3 identification, clonotype clustering and error correction. A nonparametric unseen species model using Euler transformation provided a lower-bound estimate of total TCR beta diversity. Clones were called with MiXCR by TCRdb after fastp trimmed the public reads at Q25, and only in-frame beta chains were retained. Identical CDR3 protein sequences are pooled into one entry, listed with their most common genes and DNA. TCRdb's processing, not the authors' own work, is the source of the V and J calls. A total of 1 million or so distinct CDR3 sequences appear in this sample, 25% of them only once. 0.65% to 0.95% of the sample is taken by the ten largest.

The donors were under 40 Caucasian individuals from Russia, aged about 6 to 100 years, who were systemically healthy. About 10 milliliters of peripheral blood were drawn from each donor into EDTA-treated Vacutainer tubes. Ficoll-Paque density-gradient centrifugation was used to isolate PBMCs, with at least 6 million obtained per sample. Trizol reagent was used to extract total RNA from the PBMCs, yielding at least 5.5 micrograms per sample. For every donor, an aliquot of PBMCs went through flow cytometry to measure the percentages of naive CD45RAhigh/CD27high T cells. Beyond this particular receptor, the publication reports: Observed TCR beta diversity per million T cells fell roughly linearly with age, and a significant reduction was already apparent by age approximately 41. Compared with the aged group, more naive CD4+ T cells, fewer expanded clones and increased TCR diversity were shown by the long-lived group, suggesting age selection. Conclusive comparison of naive and antigen-experienced compartments was prevented by the profiling of bulk unsorted PBMCs. Because the CMV infection status of the donors was unknown, age-related changes in expanded clonotypes may potentially have been confounded. A strong correlation was found between observed TCR beta diversity and the percentage of naive T cells measured by flow cytometry. Total diversity estimates from one million sequenced T cells were considered lower bounds and underestimates.

The germline V gene sets CDR1 to KGHSH and CDR2 to LQKENI. From the cysteine up to the phenylalanine, the CDR3 has a length of 12 residues. Just the 36-base CDR3 DNA is kept, in frame starting at base 1. The same sample was also studied in work on T cells of mothers and their children. Taken from the second paper: Nine systemically healthy Caucasian individuals served as donors, namely three mothers together with their six children. cDNA synthesis consumed the entire amount of extracted RNA, loaded at around 1.4 ug RNA in each 15 ul reaction. Sample barcodes and 2-4 random nucleotides were added via the M1S primer in the second PCR. Over 9.5 million TCR beta CDR3 reads were obtained for each mother, and millions of reads were obtained for each child. Thymic selection similarly shapes TCR recombination output in related and unrelated pairs, with minor effect from inherited differences. Related mother-child pairs always showed normalized repertoire overlap that was slightly higher than in unrelated mother-child pairs, though the difference was never significant. With a sensitivity of about 100 clones per million clonotypes, no persistent microchimeric T cell clones were detected. The study used deep NGS to compare TCR beta repertoires of mothers and children, seeking features distinguishing related mother-child pairs from unrelated individuals. On average, the children were roughly 12 +/- 4 years old, while the mothers were approximately 41 +/- 4 years old. After adapters were ligated using NEBNext reagents, the libraries underwent 100+100 nt paired-end sequencing on an Illumina HiSeq 2000. To prevent cross-contamination, the mother and child libraries were prepared one month apart and sequenced in separate runs. Between 500,000 and 2,000,000 distinct TCR beta clonotypes were identified per donor. Naive TCR beta clonotypes were estimated from low-frequency clonotypes matched to each donor's FACS-determined naive share, without sorting.

The origin of this receptor is a girl under 10 years old in good health. The sequenced sample consisted of blood. This receptor chain uses TRBV18 and TRBJ1-1; no confident D gene assignment can be made. The DNA sequence reads TGTGCCAGCTCACGGAAAAACACTGAAGCCTTCTTT. It is translated as CASSRKNTEAFF.